This T cell receptor (beta chain) was recovered during a study of T-cell reconstitution after alpha-beta-depleted transplantation in children. This CDR3 contains 15 residues. V dropped 8 bases and J dropped 0 bases, with 14 bases sitting between them. Germline CDR1 SGHAT, CDR2 FQDESV (reference sequence). Unique molecular identifiers were incorporated into the prepared TCRbeta library. TCRdb re-derived calls from the PCR reads in MiXCR, one entry per CDR3 protein. The profile shows a few hundred thousand distinct CDR3 sequences, 8% to 9.5% of them singletons. Here the sequenced sample was PBMCs from the stem cell graft donor, taken from the stem cell graft. This clonotype was obtained from a human donor who donated a stem cell graft to a child with acute lymphoblastic leukemia. The genes are TRBV11-1 and TRBJ1-3; the D is unclear. CDR3: CASRRFKVSGNTIYF. In nucleotides, the CDR3 is TGTGCCAGCCGCCGATTTAAGGTCTCTGGAAACACCATATATTTT.